Below are 28 T cell receptor beta chains sequenced from a single sample in a study of shared clonotypes between healthy human individuals. Data came from immunoSEQ multiplex PCR; TCRdb stores just in-frame clones and leaves some out. Of about 870,000 clones in the sample, over 90% were seen once. Terminally differentiated effector memory CD45RA+ cells were excluded by CCR7 positive selection of CD45RO-negative cells. Material: naive CD8+ T cells sorted from blood. The receptors originated from a man aged 25-45 years in good health.

The chain employs TRBV4-1 and TRBJ2-7; no clear D gene. CDR1 is MGHRA, CDR2 YSYEKL, per germline. The CDR3 runs 16 residues. The V end was cut by 0 bases, the J end by 3 bases, with 15 bases between. The CDR3 nucleotides read TGCGCCAGCAGCCAAGAGGGTATTTCGTTCAGCTACGAGCAGTACTTC. It encodes CASSQEGISFSYEQYF.

The chain uses TRBV7-6 and TRBJ2-7; TRBD2 matches at 7 bases. V shed 5 bases and J 5 bases; nucleotides not matched to a gene: 9. Per germline, CDR1 SGHVS and CDR2 FNYEAQ. The CDR3 spans 14 residues. The CDR3, as DNA: TGTGCCAGCAGCAAGACTAGCTGGTTTGACGAGCAGTACTTC. Encoded protein: CASSKTSWFDEQYF.

The V gene is TRBV30, the J gene TRBJ1-3; no clear D gene. Germline CDR1 reads GTSNPN; CDR2 reads SVGIG (reference sequence). Trimming took 7 bases from V and 2 from J, leaving 12 bases between them. The CDR3 contains 13 residues. DNA for the CDR3: TGTGCCTCGGGATTCTTGGCTGGAAACACCATATATTTT. Translating gives CASGFLAGNTIYF.

This clone appeared a single time. This chain joins TRBV27 and TRBJ2-7; possibly TRBD1 or TRBD2 for D (6 bases each). This CDR3 comprises 14 residues. Trimming stripped 2 bases from V and 7 bases from J, with 15 bases between. Germline V gene lookup returns CDR1 MNHEY and CDR2 SMNVEV (reference sequence). The CDR3 region has the DNA TGTGCCAGCAGTTTAAGGGGGGCGATGCGGGAGCAGTACTTC. This gives the protein CASSLRGAMREQYF.

V usage is TRBV7-9 and J usage is TRBJ2-5, with 9 bases fitting TRBD1. Germline V gene sequence: CDR1 SEHNR, CDR2 FQNEAQ (reference sequence). There are 15 residues in the CDR3. With V trimmed by 5 bases and J by 2 bases, 6 bases remained unmatched. The CDR3 protein is CASSAPGQGQETQYF. The CDR3 coding sequence is TGTGCCAGCAGCGCTCCGGGACAGGGACAAGAGACCCAGTACTTC.

This clone has more than one count but fewer than ten. This chain links TRBV4-3 with TRBJ2-1, with 13 positions matching TRBD2. CDR1 is LGHNA and CDR2 is YSLEER in the germline V gene. After removal of 0 bases from V and 4 bases from J, the junction contained 0 bases not matched to a gene. The CDR3 length is 16 residues. The CDR3 loop reads CASSQELAGGYNEQFF. The CDR3 DNA follows: TGCGCCAGCAGCCAAGAACTAGCGGGAGGGTACAATGAGCAGTTCTTC.

The CDR3 region is CASSQVPDRVGEKLFF. The CDR3 bases are TGCGCCAGCAGCCAAGTTCCGGACAGGGTTGGCGAAAAACTGTTTTTT. V usage is TRBV4-1 and J usage is TRBJ1-4; TRBD1 aligns across 8 bases. Germline V gene lookup returns CDR1 MGHRA and CDR2 YSYEKL. The V and J ends lost 1 base and 8 bases, in that order; junction bases with no gene match: 9. The CDR3 is 16 residues long.

V is TRBV29-1 and J is TRBJ2-1; possible D gene TRBD2, 6 bases. The CDR3 is 13 residues long. In germline, CDR1 is SQVTM, CDR2 ANQGSEA. V lost 3 bases and J lost 6, with 12 bases in between. CDR3 amino acids: CSVDVLAVNEQFF. The CDR3 DNA sequence: TGCAGCGTTGACGTACTAGCAGTCAATGAGCAGTTCTTC.

This chain joins TRBV9 and TRBJ1-5; D gene ambiguous. The CDR3 extends over 14 amino acids. In germline, CDR1 is SGDLS, CDR2 YYNGEE. Deletions cut 3 bases from V and 7 bases from J, with 14 bases between. The CDR3 protein is CASSGSTETQPQHF. The CDR3 nucleotides read TGTGCCAGCAGCGGATCTACAGAGACCCAGCCCCAGCATTTT.

The V gene is TRBV7-9, the J gene TRBJ2-2; D call uncertain. The V end was cut by 3 bases, the J end by 8 bases, with 13 bases between. The CDR3 contains 14 residues. The V gene's germline CDR1 is SEHNR and CDR2 FQNEAQ (reference sequence). The CDR3 spells CASSFTTSLGELFF. CDR3 nucleotides: TGTGCCAGCAGCTTTACAACATCCCTAGGGGAGCTGTTTTTT.

The CDR3 DNA reads as TGTGCCAGCAGCTTAGGGACTAGCGATTCCTACGAGCAGTACTTC. This translates into CASSLGTSDSYEQYF. The rearrangement links TRBV7-9 to TRBJ2-7; 9 bases agree with TRBD2. Germline-derived CDR1 and CDR2 are SEHNR and FQNEAQ (reference sequence). The CDR3 sequence is 15 residues long. V shed 1 base, J shed 1 base, and the junction held 2 bases outside the gene matches.

The rearrangement joins TRBV5-5 to TRBJ2-7, with 12 bases aligning to TRBD2. Germline CDR1 is SGHKS and CDR2 is YYEKEE (reference sequence). Trimming cost V 4 bases and J 5 bases; bases outside gene matches: 10. The CDR3 consists of 16 residues. Here the CDR3 reads CASSLYLAGGPHEQYF. The CDR3 nucleotides read TGTGCCAGCAGCCTCTACCTAGCGGGAGGGCCCCACGAGCAGTACTTC. The complete variable domain, with remaining parts taken from reference TRBV5-5 and TRBJ2-7, reads DAGVTQSPTHLIKTRGQQVTLRCSPISGHKSVSWYQQVLGQGPQFIFQYYEKEERGRGNFPDRFSARQFPNYSSELNVNALLLGDSALYLCASSLYLAGGPHEQYFGPGTRLTVT.

The V and J genes are TRBV9 and TRBJ2-7; possible D gene TRBD1, 6 bases. This CDR3 spans 13 amino acids. Germline values: CDR1 SGDLS, CDR2 YYNGEE. Deletions cut 3 bases from V and 2 bases from J, with 9 bases between. This CDR3 is CASSGTATYEQYF. The CDR3, as DNA: TGTGCCAGCAGCGGGACAGCAACCTACGAGCAGTACTTC.

This rearrangement joins TRBV28 to TRBJ2-4, with D possibly matching TRBD2 (5 bases). The CDR3 sequence is 16 residues long. The germline V gene has CDR1 MDHEN and CDR2 SYDVKM. The V end was cut by 5 bases, the J end by 0 bases, with 14 bases between. The DNA of the CDR3 is TGTGCCAGCAGTGTACCGGGATTATTAGCCAAAAACATTCAGTACTTC. Translating it yields CASSVPGLLAKNIQYF.

The chain recombines TRBV9 with TRBJ2-3; 11 positions match TRBD2. V was clipped by 7 bases and J by 5 bases; unmatched bases: 24. This CDR3 has 20 amino acids. CDR1 is SGDLS and CDR2 is YYNGEE in the germline V gene. CDR3 bases: TGTGCCAGCGCCCCCTATTCTCTAGCGGGAGGCAATCCCCCCGTAGATACGCAGTATTTT. It specifies CASAPYSLAGGNPPVDTQYF.

The gene calls are TRBV7-2 and TRBJ2-7; perhaps TRBD1 as D (6 bases). Trimming left V 4 bases short and J 4 bases short, with 23 bases between. In germline, CDR1 is SGHTA, CDR2 FQGNSA. This CDR3 has 17 amino acids. CDR3 sequence (DNA): TGTGCCAGCAGCTCACCCCCCCCCGGACAGCGGTTATACGAGCAGTACTTC. This sequence encodes CASSSPPPGQRLYEQYF.

V and J are TRBV27 and TRBJ2-7; tentative D call: TRBD2 (7 bases). V dropped 6 bases and J dropped 4 bases, with 13 bases sitting between them. CDR1 is MNHEY and CDR2 is SMNVEV in the germline V gene (reference sequence). The CDR3 sequence is 13 residues long. CDR3 loop: CASSRGADYEQYF. CDR3 bases: TGTGCCAGCAGCCGGGGGGCAGATTACGAGCAGTACTTC.

This chain joins TRBV27 and TRBJ1-2; D is perhaps TRBD1 (6 bases). The CDR3 is 16 residues long. CDR1 and CDR2 (germline): MNHEY, SMNVEV (reference sequence). Deletions cut 1 base from V and 2 bases from J, with 14 bases between. CDR3 residues: CASSLWGSGVNYGYTF. In DNA form, the CDR3 reads TGTGCCAGCAGTTTATGGGGGTCAGGGGTCAACTATGGCTACACCTTC.

This clone was seen only once. The gene calls are TRBV7-9 and TRBJ1-4; possible D gene TRBD1, 5 bases. CDR1 and CDR2 (germline): SEHNR, FQNEAQ (reference sequence). V was clipped by 6 bases and J by 3 bases, with 14 bases between them. The CDR3 spans 15 residues. The CDR3 is CASSPDSSPNEKLFF. The CDR3 DNA sequence: TGTGCCAGCAGTCCCGACAGCTCGCCTAATGAAAAACTGTTTTTT.

This chain joins TRBV9 and TRBJ2-3, with 7 nucleotides matching TRBD2. Losses at the gene ends were 4 bases for V and 4 bases for J; bases not matched to a gene: 3. The germline V gene has CDR1 SGDLS and CDR2 YYNGEE. This CDR3 spans 13 amino acids. The DNA for the CDR3 is TGTGCCAGCAGCCTGGGGGGGGCAGATACGCAGTATTTT. This gives the protein CASSLGGADTQYF.

V is TRBV27 and J is TRBJ1-1; 9 bases agree with TRBD1. CDR1 and CDR2 from the germline V gene are MNHEY and SMNVEV (reference sequence). With 8 bases clipped from V and 5 bases from J, the junction kept 9 bases outside the gene matches. CDR3 length equals 14 residues. Here the CDR3 DNA reads TGTGCCAGCTCCTTAGGGGGACAGGGTACTGAAGCTTTCTTT. Translation gives CASSLGGQGTEAFF.

The chain joins TRBV20-1 to TRBJ2-1; D not certain. This CDR3 contains 11 residues. Germline V gives CDR1 DFQATT, CDR2 SNEGSKA (reference sequence). V was clipped by 5 bases and J by 6 bases, with 8 bases between them. The CDR3 protein is CSALLVNEQFF. The CDR3 DNA follows: TGCAGTGCTCTTTTAGTCAATGAGCAGTTCTTC.

Written as DNA, the CDR3 is TGTGCCAGCAGCCCTGGCGGGAACGCCCTAGCGGGATTCTCCTACGAGCAGTACTTC. As protein: CASSPGGNALAGFSYEQYF. V usage is TRBV7-9 and J usage is TRBJ2-7; TRBD2 matches 9 bases. V lost 5 bases to trimming and J lost 0 bases; unmatched junction nucleotides: 17. This CDR3 has 19 residues. CDR1 and CDR2 (germline): SEHNR, FQNEAQ (reference sequence).

J is TRBJ2-1 and V is TRBV14; 8 nucleotides align to TRBD2. The germline V gene encodes CDR1 SGHDN and CDR2 FVKESK. The CDR3 is 16 residues long. The junction had 14 bases not matched to a gene; V was cut back by 4 bases and J by 9 bases. CDR3 amino acids: CASSLAAGGPGGEQFF. The DNA of the CDR3 is TGTGCCAGCAGCCTGGCCGCGGGAGGCCCAGGCGGTGAGCAGTTCTTC.

V gene TRBV7-9 combines with J gene TRBJ2-7; D might be TRBD1 or TRBD2, each matching 5 bases. Per the germline V gene, CDR1 is SEHNR and CDR2 is FQNEAQ (reference sequence). The CDR3 is made up of 14 amino acids. Trimming pared 5 bases from V and 5 bases from J, leaving 16 bases between. CDR3 amino acids: CASSPLGGVHEQYF. The CDR3 nucleotides read TGTGCCAGCAGCCCTCTTGGGGGTGTCCACGAGCAGTACTTC.

A remark on this clone: Other nucleotide sequences from this sample produce the same CDR3. The gene calls are TRBV9 and TRBJ2-3; D ambiguous. The V end lost 5 bases, the J end lost 0 bases, and 1 base lay between the germline ends. The CDR3 is 11 residues long. Looked up from germline, CDR1 is SGDLS and CDR2 is YYNGEE. CDR3 region: CASSSTDTQYF. The CDR3, as DNA: TGTGCCAGCAGTAGCACAGATACGCAGTATTTT.

For this clone: The sample contains more than one DNA sequence encoding this CDR3. V and J are TRBV11-2 and TRBJ2-7, with D perhaps assigned TRBD1 or TRBD2 (5 bases each). The CDR3 extends over 13 amino acids. Trimming stripped 5 bases from V and 3 bases from J, with 11 bases between. CDR1 and CDR2 from the germline V gene are SGHAT and FQNNGV. CDR3 amino acids: CASSLGTLYEQYF. The CDR3 DNA follows: TGTGCCAGCAGCCTGGGGACCCTCTACGAGCAGTACTTC.

As DNA, the CDR3 is TGTGCCAGCAGGACAGGGGATCCCAAAAACATTCAGTACTTC. Residues: CASRTGDPKNIQYF. The chain employs TRBV27 and TRBJ2-4; 8 nucleotides match TRBD1. The length of the CDR3 is 14 residues. V lost 6 bases, J lost 2 bases, and 3 bases stayed unmatched. CDR1 and CDR2 (germline): MNHEY, SMNVEV (reference sequence).